The T cell receptor (beta chain) under discussion was sequenced for a study of blood T cell repertoires in COVID-19. Assay used: immunoSEQ multiplex PCR; TCRdb lists only in-frame clones, some missing. This table has about 150,000 clones, about 88% appearing once. Residents of about two dozen US areas, aged about 18 to 95 years, made up the participants. The CDR3 covers 13 residues. From germline, CDR1 is SQVTM and CDR2 ANQGSEA. Trimming left V 2 bases short and J 5 bases short, with 11 bases between. The rearrangement joins TRBV29-1 to TRBJ2-3; D might be TRBD2 (5 bases). The clonotype was recovered from a woman aged 50 to 60 who had recovered from COVID-19. What was sequenced was PBMCs or T cells enriched from blood (not recorded which). CDR3 protein: CSVERGSGDTQYF. The CDR3 DNA is TGCAGCGTTGAACGAGGCAGCGGAGATACGCAGTATTTT.